The 19 T cell receptor beta chains below come from one sample, sequenced in a study of shared clonotypes between healthy human individuals. Selected positively for CCR7 and CD45RO-negative, naive CD8 cells excluded terminally differentiated effector memory CD45RA+ cells. The method was immunoSEQ multiplex PCR; TCRdb's version includes in-frame clones alone and lacks a portion of them. The sample shows about 1,800,000 clones, roughly 94% of them seen only once. What was sequenced was naive CD8+ T cells sorted from blood. The receptor source for this set is a young man in good health.

About this clone itself: Additional DNA sequences in this sample encode the identical CDR3. The chain employs TRBV5-4 and TRBJ1-1; D is ambiguous. Looked up from germline, CDR1 is SGHNT and CDR2 is YYREEE (reference sequence). The CDR3 consists of 12 residues. The V end lost 1 base, the J end lost 5 bases, and 6 bases lay between the germline ends. The CDR3 sequence: CASSLLGTEAFF. In nucleotides, the CDR3 is TGTGCCAGCAGCTTGCTCGGTACTGAAGCTTTCTTT.

The chain is built from TRBV7-2 and TRBJ2-7; 10 bases fit TRBD2. Germline V gene data show CDR1 as SGHTA and CDR2 as FQGNSA. This CDR3 is built from 17 residues. Trimming took 3 bases from V and 0 from J; bases not matched to a gene: 8. CDR3 nucleotides: TGTGCCAGCAGCTTTTCAGCGGGAGGGCCCGGCTCCTACGAGCAGTACTTC. Protein sequence: CASSFSAGGPGSYEQYF.

V and J are TRBV6-5 and TRBJ2-2; D not certain. Per the germline V gene, CDR1 is MNHEY and CDR2 is SVGAGI. The CDR3 totals 15 residues. V was clipped by 6 bases and J by 0 bases, with 11 bases between them. CDR3 region: CASSLVYPNTGELFF. The CDR3 nucleotides read TGTGCCAGCAGCCTGGTCTATCCGAACACCGGGGAGCTGTTTTTT.

The chain is built from TRBV20-1 and TRBJ2-3, with D unclear. In germline, CDR1 is DFQATT, CDR2 SNEGSKA (reference sequence). The V gene lost 4 bases and the J gene lost 3 bases, with 2 bases spanning the gap. The CDR3 is made up of 10 amino acids. The CDR3 is CSAMTDTQYF. CDR3 in DNA: TGCAGTGCTATGACAGATACGCAGTATTTT.

The chain combines TRBV6-5 with TRBJ1-6; D is undetermined. Germline V CDR1 and CDR2: MNHEY, SVGAGI. Trimming stripped 8 bases from V and 0 bases from J, with 8 bases between. The CDR3 runs to 14 residues. CDR3 DNA: TGTGCCAGCGCGGGAGACTCCTATAATTCACCCCTCCACTTT. It yields the protein CASAGDSYNSPLHF.

The chain couples TRBV15 to TRBJ2-7; D is uncertain. The germline V and J ends were trimmed by 5 bases and 3 bases, with 8 bases remaining between them. This CDR3 spans 12 amino acids. Germline V lookup: CDR1 LNHNV, CDR2 YYDKDF (reference sequence). The CDR3 region is CATSGPYYEQYF. The CDR3, as DNA: TGTGCCACCAGCGGCCCCTACTACGAGCAGTACTTC.

The chain employs TRBV14 and TRBJ1-6; D not certain. V was trimmed by 3 bases and J by 5 bases, leaving 2 bases between them. The CDR3 has 12 residues. The V gene's germline CDR1 is SGHDN and CDR2 FVKESK. CDR3 sequence: CASSQDNSPLHF. The CDR3 DNA reads as TGTGCCAGCAGCCAGGATAATTCACCCCTCCACTTT.

The chain combines TRBV28 with TRBJ2-7, with a weak D call TRBD2 (6 bases). CDR1 MDHEN and CDR2 SYDVKM come from the germline V gene. This CDR3 is built from 15 residues. The V gene lost 0 bases and the J gene lost 3 bases, with 12 bases spanning the gap. CDR3 DNA: TGTGCCAGCAGTTTATGGGCTAGCGAGGGCTACGAGCAGTACTTC. Translated, it gives CASSLWASEGYEQYF.

The chain carries TRBV4-1 and TRBJ2-7; TRBD2 might be the D (6 bases). The CDR3 extends over 16 amino acids. Trimming pared 0 bases from V and 0 bases from J, leaving 12 bases between. CDR1 is MGHRA and CDR2 is YSYEKL in the germline V gene. The CDR3 loop reads CASSQDAGGSSYEQYF. The CDR3 coding sequence is TGCGCCAGCAGCCAAGATGCTGGAGGGAGCTCCTACGAGCAGTACTTC.

CDR3 residues: CASSYARVPDTQYF. CDR3 coding DNA: TGTGCCAGCAGTTACGCCCGGGTCCCAGATACGCAGTATTTT. The J gene is TRBJ2-3, the V gene TRBV6-6; D is unclear. Germline assignment: CDR1 MNHNY and CDR2 SVGAGI (reference sequence). Trimming took 2 bases from V and 4 from J, leaving 10 bases between them. The CDR3 length is 14 residues.

The genes are TRBV4-3 and TRBJ2-2; D is possibly TRBD2 (5 bases). Germline V lookup: CDR1 LGHNA, CDR2 YSLEER. The ends were cut back, 0 bases at V and 4 bases at J, with 18 bases in the middle. This CDR3 has 18 residues. The CDR3 sequence is CASSQDTPLTRGTGELFF. The CDR3 DNA is TGCGCCAGCAGCCAAGATACCCCCTTAACTCGGGGCACCGGGGAGCTGTTTTTT.

This clone has just one count. This rearrangement joins TRBV28 to TRBJ2-3, with 10 positions matching TRBD2. From germline, CDR1 is MDHEN and CDR2 SYDVKM. V gave up 5 bases and J gave up 3 bases; unmatched junction bases: 2. The length of the CDR3 is 14 residues. The CDR3 spells CASSLAGETDTQYF. CDR3 nucleotide sequence: TGTGCCAGCAGTCTAGCGGGGGAAACAGATACGCAGTATTTT.

This chain links TRBV6-5 with TRBJ1-1, with D possibly being TRBD1 (5 bases). Germline CDR1 is MNHEY and CDR2 is SVGAGI. The germline V and J ends were trimmed by 5 bases and 0 bases, with 13 bases remaining between them. The CDR3 is 15 residues long. CDR3 protein: CASSLQDDMNTEAFF. CDR3 sequence (DNA): TGTGCCAGCAGTCTACAGGACGACATGAACACTGAAGCTTTCTTT.

The chain has TRBV20-1 and TRBJ1-1; D might be TRBD1 (5 bases). CDR3 length: 11 residues. Germline CDR1 reads DFQATT; CDR2 reads SNEGSKA (reference sequence). Trimming left V 3 bases short and J 6 bases short, with 8 bases between. In nucleotides, the CDR3 is TGCAGTGCTAGTGGGGGGGCTGAAGCTTTCTTT. It translates to CSASGGAEAFF.

V gene TRBV7-9 combines with J gene TRBJ2-1, with a possible D match to TRBD1 (6 bases). The ends were cut back, 1 base at V and 5 bases at J, with 12 bases in the middle. CDR3 length equals 15 residues. Germline CDR1 and CDR2: SEHNR and FQNEAQ (reference sequence). The CDR3 reads CASSLEQGRDNEQFF. In DNA, the CDR3 is TGTGCCAGCAGCTTAGAACAGGGCAGGGACAATGAGCAGTTCTTC.

Concerning this clone itself: In the same sample, other DNA sequences code for this CDR3. The chain links TRBV5-6 to TRBJ2-7; D uncertain. The V gene lost 2 bases and the J gene lost 2 bases, with 8 bases spanning the gap. Germline CDR1 and CDR2: SGHDT and YYEEEE. The CDR3 is 13 amino acids. CDR3 sequence: CASSLGSTYEQYF. The CDR3 DNA is TGTGCCAGCAGCTTAGGGTCCACCTACGAGCAGTACTTC. Full variable domain (missing parts from reference TRBV5-6 and TRBJ2-7): DAGVTQSPTHLIKTRGQQVTLRCSPKSGHDTVSWYQQALGQGPQFIFQYYEEEERQRGNFPDRFSGHQFPNYSSELNVNALLLGDSALYLCASSLGSTYEQYFGPGTRLTVT.

Note on this clone: This specimen includes other DNA sequences encoding the same CDR3. The chain combines TRBV10-3 with TRBJ1-5; D remains unclear. Trimming removed 3 bases at V and 4 bases at J, with 10 bases between. Germline V lookup: CDR1 ENHRY, CDR2 SYGVKD. The CDR3 has 14 amino acids. CDR3: CAISELGSNQPQHF. CDR3 DNA: TGTGCCATCAGTGAATTAGGGAGTAATCAGCCCCAGCATTTT.

Turning to this clone: The same CDR3 arises from other DNA sequences in this sample as well. The rearrangement joins TRBV6-5 to TRBJ1-1, with D unresolved. Trimming shortened V by 4 bases and J by 1 base, and 10 bases separated the two germline ends. This CDR3 is built from 14 residues. The V gene's germline CDR1 is MNHEY and CDR2 SVGAGI. CDR3 DNA: TGTGCCAGCAGTTCCTCCCTGGGGAACACTGAAGCTTTCTTT. It translates to CASSSSLGNTEAFF.

J is TRBJ1-2 and V is TRBV2; D uncertain. The germline V gene encodes CDR1 SNHLY and CDR2 FYNNEI. Trimming stripped 2 bases from V and 3 bases from J, with 7 bases between. This CDR3 contains 13 residues. CDR3 sequence: CASSELLDYGYTF. As DNA, the CDR3 is TGTGCCAGCAGTGAACTCCTAGACTATGGCTACACCTTC.